Below, 26 T cell receptor beta chains from the same sample are listed, as sequenced in a study of response to subunit inactivated influenza vaccine. Via MiXCR, TCRdb re-called the RT-PCR reads, giving one row per CDR3 protein. The table lists hundreds of thousands of distinct CDR3 sequences, approximately 10% of them singletons. Separately, the same data were catalogued under a study of T cells expressing NK-cell markers. That work adds: Template switching by 5'RACE with UMIs generated the TCR beta cDNA.

Sequenced here: PBMCs from blood, sampled on the day of vaccination. Receptors were obtained from a man aged 50-60 years who received an inactivated influenza vaccine.

This clonotype was seen only a few times. The chain carries TRBV25-1 and TRBJ1-2, with D perhaps TRBD1 (5 bases). Germline V CDR1 and CDR2: MGHDK, SYGVNS. Trimming took off 4 bases at V and 3 bases at J, with 9 bases between the two ends. The CDR3 has 13 residues. The CDR3 region is CASSGGEDYGYTF. The CDR3 DNA is TGTGCCAGCAGTGGGGGGGAGGACTATGGCTACACCTTC.

This clonotype has ten or more counts. The chain combines TRBV6-1 with TRBJ2-3, with D tentatively TRBD2 (5 bases). The CDR3 runs to 14 residues. Germline V lookup: CDR1 MNHNS, CDR2 SASEGT. Trimming stripped 6 bases from V and 10 bases from J, with 20 bases between. This CDR3 reads CASSPSNSRDPQYF. DNA of the CDR3: TGTGCCAGCAGCCCCTCAAATAGCCGGGATCCGCAGTATTTT.

This clonotype was seen a handful of times. The chain employs TRBV6-5 and TRBJ2-5; 7 positions match TRBD1. Germline V gene lookup returns CDR1 MNHEY and CDR2 SVGAGI. J lost 5 bases, V lost 2 bases, and 14 bases had no gene match. The CDR3 covers 17 residues. CDR3 DNA: TGTGCCAGCAGTTACCTATTGCAGGGGGAGATCCAGGAGACCCAGTACTTC. Amino acid sequence: CASSYLLQGEIQETQYF.

This clonotype was seen repeatedly, ten times or more. The chain uses TRBV10-3 and TRBJ2-3; TRBD2 is a possible D gene (6 bases). The germline V gene encodes CDR1 ENHRY and CDR2 SYGVKD. The CDR3 is 15 residues long. Trimming took off 10 bases at V and 0 bases at J, with 17 bases between the two ends. Here the CDR3 reads CATAGGSPSTDTQYF. In DNA form, the CDR3 reads TGTGCCACCGCCGGAGGGAGTCCTAGCACAGATACGCAGTATTTT.

This clonotype has only a few counts. This sequence joins TRBV15 and TRBJ2-7; D call uncertain. Trimming cost V 5 bases and J 6 bases, with 14 bases left between them. The germline V gene encodes CDR1 LNHNV and CDR2 YYDKDF (reference sequence). The CDR3 is made up of 13 amino acids. DNA of the CDR3: TGTGCCACCAGCTGGGGTCCGGATGTCGAGCAGTACTTC. The encoded protein is CATSWGPDVEQYF.

This clonotype was counted between two and nine times. This chain links TRBV11-2 with TRBJ2-5; maybe TRBD2 (6 bases). Germline CDR1 is SGHAT and CDR2 is FQNNGV. The CDR3 runs to 13 residues. V lost 0 bases, J lost 5 bases, and 7 bases lay in between. CDR3 DNA: TGTGCCAGCAGCTTAGATCTAGCGGAGACCCAGTACTTC. This translates into CASSLDLAETQYF.

This chain uses TRBV6-5 with TRBJ2-7; 9 bases line up with TRBD1. The V segment lost 2 bases and the J segment 6 bases; nucleotides outside the gene matches: 17. From germline, CDR1 is MNHEY and CDR2 SVGAGI. The CDR3 contains 18 residues. The DNA of the CDR3 is TGTGCCAGCAGTTACCGCCCCACGCCCAGGACAGGGGCGGTCGAGCAGTACTTC. This gives the protein CASSYRPTPRTGAVEQYF.

The chain combines TRBV29-1 with TRBJ2-1; TRBD1 matches at 9 bases. This CDR3 is built from 15 residues. Germline V gene sequence: CDR1 SQVTM, CDR2 ANQGSEA. With V trimmed by 0 bases and J by 4 bases, 4 bases remained unmatched. Here the CDR3 DNA reads TGCAGCGTTGAAGATCGGGACAGGGCTTACAATGAGCAGTTCTTC. This translates into CSVEDRDRAYNEQFF.

This chain connects TRBV6-5 to TRBJ2-2, with D unclear. Trimming removed 4 bases from V and 0 bases from J, with 9 bases in between. The V gene's germline CDR1 is MNHEY and CDR2 SVGAGI. The CDR3 sequence is 15 residues long. CDR3 sequence reads: CASSSSSANTGELFF. CDR3 bases: TGTGCCAGCAGTTCGTCTAGTGCGAACACCGGGGAGCTGTTTTTT.

This clonotype was counted only a few times. The chain combines TRBV5-5 with TRBJ2-2; the match to TRBD2 covers 8 bases. CDR3 length: 15 residues. V shed 4 bases, J shed 6 bases, and the junction held 8 bases outside the gene matches. Germline V gene sequence: CDR1 SGHKS, CDR2 YYEKEE (reference sequence). Written as DNA, the CDR3 is TGTGCCAGCAGCGCCGCGGGACTAGGATCCGGGGAGCTGTTTTTT. It translates to CASSAAGLGSGELFF. The variable domain in full, completed from reference TRBV5-5 and TRBJ2-2, reads DAGVTQSPTHLIKTRGQQVTLRCSPISGHKSVSWYQQVLGQGPQFIFQYYEKEERGRGNFPDRFSARQFPNYSSELNVNALLLGDSALYLCASSAAGLGSGELFFGEGSRLTVL.

In this sample, this clonotype turned up a few times. The V and J genes are TRBV6-4 and TRBJ2-1; 8 positions match TRBD2. J gave up 5 bases and V 6 bases, and 6 bases lay outside the gene matches. Germline CDR1 is MRHNA and CDR2 is SNTAGT. This CDR3 spans 14 amino acids. The CDR3 DNA reads as TGTGCCAGCAGCTTGACCGGGAGGGACAATGAGCAGTTCTTC. Translated, it gives CASSLTGRDNEQFF.

The gene calls are TRBV11-1 and TRBJ2-2; D is tentatively TRBD1 or TRBD2 (7 bases each). V lost 7 bases and J 4 bases, leaving 16 bases between the germline ends. The CDR3 runs to 15 residues. From germline, CDR1 is SGHAT and CDR2 FQDESV (reference sequence). The CDR3 sequence is CASTNLRGGTGELFF. The DNA for the CDR3 is TGTGCCAGCACCAATCTCAGGGGGGGCACCGGGGAGCTGTTTTTT.

V and J are TRBV20-1 and TRBJ2-3, with TRBD1 identical over 7 bases. The CDR3 is made up of 13 amino acids. Unmatched junction bases numbered 4, after V lost 5 bases and J lost 2 bases. Germline V gene sequence: CDR1 DFQATT, CDR2 SNEGSKA (reference sequence). CDR3 amino acids: CSAVQGLTDTQYF. The DNA for the CDR3 is TGCAGTGCTGTACAGGGGCTCACAGATACGCAGTATTTT.

The sample holds a few counts of this clonotype. This chain uses TRBV6-5 with TRBJ2-5, with D uncertain. The CDR3 is 14 amino acids. Germline CDR1 reads MNHEY; CDR2 reads SVGAGI. V lost 2 bases, J lost 0 bases, and 7 bases lay in between. The CDR3 loop is CASSYPGDQETQYF. DNA for the CDR3: TGTGCCAGCAGTTACCCTGGGGACCAAGAGACCCAGTACTTC.

This clonotype was seen many times. The gene calls are TRBV20-1 and TRBJ2-5; D remains ambiguous. The CDR3 has 13 residues. Per the germline V gene, CDR1 is DFQATT and CDR2 is SNEGSKA (reference sequence). Trimming took 1 base from V and 7 from J, leaving 13 bases between them. CDR3 sequence: CSARGRALATQYF. In DNA form, the CDR3 reads TGCAGTGCTAGAGGCCGGGCCCTCGCGACCCAGTACTTC.

The chain employs TRBV6-1 and TRBJ2-1; D perhaps matches TRBD2 (5 bases). With 6 bases removed from V and 6 bases from J, the gap between germline ends came to 21 bases. The CDR3 extends over 16 amino acids. CDR1 and CDR2 (germline): MNHNS, SASEGT. In DNA form, the CDR3 reads TGTGCCAGCAGCCTACTGGGCCAAGCGGTGGGCAATGAGCAGTTCTTC. Protein product: CASSLLGQAVGNEQFF.

The chain combines TRBV20-1 with TRBJ2-1; 9 bases agree with TRBD2. In germline, CDR1 is DFQATT, CDR2 SNEGSKA (reference sequence). With V trimmed by 3 bases and J by 6 bases, 6 bases remained unmatched. This CDR3 has 14 amino acids. Here the CDR3 reads CSASSAGGPNEQFF. The CDR3 DNA is TGCAGTGCTAGTTCGGCGGGAGGGCCCAATGAGCAGTTCTTC.

This sequence joins TRBV18 and TRBJ2-5; the D gene could be TRBD1 or TRBD2 (5 bases each). The CDR3 runs 14 residues. Germline V lookup: CDR1 KGHSH, CDR2 LQKENI. Trimming took off 2 bases at V and 2 bases at J, with 9 bases between the two ends. CDR3: CASSPRDGQETQYF. DNA for the CDR3: TGTGCCAGCTCACCAAGGGACGGGCAAGAGACCCAGTACTTC.

This clonotype was seen a few times. This rearrangement joins TRBV4-2 to TRBJ2-7; unclear D gene. The germline V gene has CDR1 LGHNA and CDR2 YNFKEQ. The V end was cut by 0 bases, the J end by 2 bases, with 8 bases between. The CDR3 sequence is 14 residues long. In nucleotides, the CDR3 is TGTGCCAGCAGCCAAGAAGGTCAGACCTACGAGCAGTACTTC. Amino acid sequence: CASSQEGQTYEQYF.

This clonotype has at least ten counts. The gene calls are TRBV12-3 or TRBV12-4 and TRBJ1-5; perhaps TRBD1 as D (6 bases). With 6 bases removed from V and 3 bases from J, the gap between germline ends came to 15 bases. This CDR3 has 15 amino acids. CDR3 nucleotide sequence: TGTGCCAGCAGGGTGGGGGGCCCCTACAATCAGCCCCAGCATTTT. It translates to CASRVGGPYNQPQHF.

The sample holds many counts of this clonotype. The chain links TRBV10-3 to TRBJ1-2, with TRBD1 as a possible D gene (5 bases). V lost 6 bases, J lost 4 bases, and 21 bases lay in between. The V gene's germline CDR1 is ENHRY and CDR2 SYGVKD. The CDR3 consists of 16 residues. Written as DNA, the CDR3 is TGTGCCATCAGGACTTTGACAGCCGTCACTGGCTATGGCTACACCTTC. Its translation is CAIRTLTAVTGYGYTF.

This clonotype was seen many times. This chain joins TRBV21-1 and TRBJ2-7; the table names TRBD1, a call not compared with the DNA. TRBV21-1 has pseudogene status. The CDR3 runs 14 residues. DNA of the CDR3: TGTGCCATCCCCCCGGACAGAAGAGCTTACGAGCAGTACTTC. Translated: CAIPPDRRAYEQYF.

This clonotype turned up a few times. J is TRBJ1-1 and V is TRBV5-1; TRBD1 might be the D (5 bases). CDR3 length: 15 residues. Trimming stripped 4 bases from V and 2 bases from J, with 15 bases between. Germline values: CDR1 SGHRS, CDR2 YFSETQ. CDR3 bases: TGCGCCAGCAGCGTCGGAGTACAGGTTAACACTGAAGCTTTCTTT. Encoded protein: CASSVGVQVNTEAFF.

This chain uses TRBV5-1 with TRBJ2-5; 8 positions agree with TRBD1. CDR1 and CDR2 from the germline V gene are SGHRS and YFSETQ. The trim removed 4 bases at V and 2 bases at J, leaving 13 bases unmatched. The CDR3 runs to 17 residues. Here the CDR3 reads CASSNRTGFGRQETQYF. In nucleotides, the CDR3 is TGCGCCAGCAGCAACCGGACAGGGTTTGGAAGACAAGAGACCCAGTACTTC.

This clonotype was picked up a small number of times. The chain links TRBV5-1 to TRBJ1-3; D remains unclear. The V end lost 4 bases, the J end lost 7 bases, and 18 bases lay between the germline ends. CDR3 length equals 15 residues. CDR1 is SGHRS, CDR2 YFSETQ, per germline. CDR3 nucleotides: TGCGCCAGCAGCCTATTCGCAGGATCCGGGAACACCATATATTTT. Its protein product is CASSLFAGSGNTIYF.

V gene TRBV6-1 combines with J gene TRBJ2-3, with a tentative D call TRBD2 (6 bases). V was clipped by 8 bases and J by 0 bases, with 12 bases between them. CDR3 length: 14 amino acids. The germline V gene encodes CDR1 MNHNS and CDR2 SASEGT. As DNA, the CDR3 is TGTGCCAGCGGGGCGGGGATTAGCACAGATACGCAGTATTTT. Amino acid sequence: CASGAGISTDTQYF.